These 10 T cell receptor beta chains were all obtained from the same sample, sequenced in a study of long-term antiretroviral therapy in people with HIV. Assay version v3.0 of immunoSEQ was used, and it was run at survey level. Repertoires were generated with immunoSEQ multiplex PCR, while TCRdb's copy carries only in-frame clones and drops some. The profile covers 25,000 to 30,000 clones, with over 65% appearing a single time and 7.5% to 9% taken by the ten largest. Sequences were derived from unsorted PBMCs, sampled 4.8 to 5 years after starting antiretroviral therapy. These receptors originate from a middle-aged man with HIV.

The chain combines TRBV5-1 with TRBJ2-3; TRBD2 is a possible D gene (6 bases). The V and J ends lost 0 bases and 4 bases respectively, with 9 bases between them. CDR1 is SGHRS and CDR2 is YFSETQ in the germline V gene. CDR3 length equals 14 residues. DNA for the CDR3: TGCGCCAGCAGCTTGGGCGGGGATGCAGATACGCAGTATTTT. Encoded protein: CASSLGGDADTQYF.

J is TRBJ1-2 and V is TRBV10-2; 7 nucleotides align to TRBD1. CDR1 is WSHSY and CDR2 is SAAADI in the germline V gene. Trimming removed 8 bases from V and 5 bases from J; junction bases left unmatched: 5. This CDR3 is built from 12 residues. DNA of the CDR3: TGCGCCAGCTCGGACAGGTGGTATGGCTACACCTTC. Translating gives CASSDRWYGYTF.

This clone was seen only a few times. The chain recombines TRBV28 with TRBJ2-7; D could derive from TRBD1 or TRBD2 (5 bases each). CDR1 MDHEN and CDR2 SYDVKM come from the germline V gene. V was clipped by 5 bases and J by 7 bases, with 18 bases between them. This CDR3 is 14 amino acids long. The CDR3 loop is CASSRDGISGEQYF. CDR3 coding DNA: TGTGCCAGCAGTCGGGATGGTATATCAGGGGAGCAGTACTTC.

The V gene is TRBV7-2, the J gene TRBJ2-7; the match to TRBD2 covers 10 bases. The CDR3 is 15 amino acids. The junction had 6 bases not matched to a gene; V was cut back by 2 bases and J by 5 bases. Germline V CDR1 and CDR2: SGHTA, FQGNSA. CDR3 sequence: CASSLNLAGVDEQYF. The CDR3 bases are TGTGCCAGCAGCTTAAATCTAGCGGGAGTGGACGAGCAGTACTTC.

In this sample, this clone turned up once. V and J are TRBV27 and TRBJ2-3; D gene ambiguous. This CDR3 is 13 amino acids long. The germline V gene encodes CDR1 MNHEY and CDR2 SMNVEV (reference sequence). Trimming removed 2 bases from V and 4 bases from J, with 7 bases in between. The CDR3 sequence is CASSLTDSDTQYF. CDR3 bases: TGTGCCAGCAGTTTAACAGATTCAGATACGCAGTATTTT.

The CDR3 spells CASRGSSYEQYF. CDR3 DNA: TGTGCCAGCAGGGGCAGCTCCTACGAGCAGTACTTC. The chain joins TRBV2 to TRBJ2-7; D call uncertain. The CDR3 is 12 residues long. Trimming cost V 6 bases and J 0 bases, with 6 bases left between them. The germline gives CDR1 SNHLY, CDR2 FYNNEI.

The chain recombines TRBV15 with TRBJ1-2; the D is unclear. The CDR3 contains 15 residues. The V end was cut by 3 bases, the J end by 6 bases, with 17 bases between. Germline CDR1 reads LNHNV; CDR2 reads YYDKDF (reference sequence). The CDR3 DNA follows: TGTGCCACCAGCAGGGGTCCCATGGCTGTGAATGGCTACACCTTC. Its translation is CATSRGPMAVNGYTF.

The CDR3 DNA follows: TGCGCCAGCAGTGAGTCACTAGCGGGAGCCGAGCAGTACTTC. The encoded protein is CASSESLAGAEQYF. The chain is built from TRBV10-2 and TRBJ2-7, with 11 bases that match TRBD2. The V gene end was trimmed by 0 bases and the J gene end by 6 bases; junction bases not matched to a gene: 1. The CDR3 consists of 14 residues. Germline lookup yields CDR1 WSHSY and CDR2 SAAADI.

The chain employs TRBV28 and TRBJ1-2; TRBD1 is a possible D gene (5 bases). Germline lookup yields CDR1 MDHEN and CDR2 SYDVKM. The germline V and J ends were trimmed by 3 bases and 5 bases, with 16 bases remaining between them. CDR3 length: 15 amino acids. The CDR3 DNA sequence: TGTGCCAGCAGTTTGGCCGGGGAGGGGCAGTATGGCTACACCTTC. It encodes CASSLAGEGQYGYTF.

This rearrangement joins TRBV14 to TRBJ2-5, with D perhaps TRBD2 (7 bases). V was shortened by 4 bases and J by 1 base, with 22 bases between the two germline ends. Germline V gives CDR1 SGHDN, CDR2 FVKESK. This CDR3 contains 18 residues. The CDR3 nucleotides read TGTGCCAGCAGCCCGAATCTCCTGGGGGGGCGGGGCCAAGAGACCCAGTACTTC. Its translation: CASSPNLLGGRGQETQYF. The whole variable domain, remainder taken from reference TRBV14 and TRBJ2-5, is EAGVTQFPSHSVIEKGQTVTLRCDPISGHDNLYWYRRVMGKEIKFLLHFVKESKQDESGMPNNRFLAERTGGTYSTLKVQPAELEDSGVYFCASSPNLLGGRGQETQYFGPGTRLLVL.